This T cell receptor (beta chain) was identified during a study of OX40 agonist ivuxolimab in advanced cancers. Study-level findings and limits: Compared with CD4+, CD8+ T cells on average had more expanded clones.

As concerns this clone: Its antigen is not known.

The CDR3 length is 11 residues. Trimming removed 2 bases at V and 2 bases at J, with 3 bases between. Germline V gene sequence: CDR1 DFQATT, CDR2 SNEGSKA (reference sequence). Repertoires were generated with immunoSEQ multiplex PCR, while TCRdb's copy carries only in-frame clones and drops some. The sample contains fewer than 200,000 clones, roughly 94% of which appear only once. The source of this sequence is an adult with an advanced solid tumor such as melanoma, head and neck, liver or kidney cancer. The sequencing used CD4+ or CD8+ T cells sorted from blood, collected in a trial of the OX40 agonist ivuxolimab. This chain links TRBV20-1 with TRBJ1-2; D is unclear. CDR3 protein: CSARKNYGYTF. In nucleotides, the CDR3 is TGCAGTGCTAGAAAGAACTATGGCTACACCTTC.